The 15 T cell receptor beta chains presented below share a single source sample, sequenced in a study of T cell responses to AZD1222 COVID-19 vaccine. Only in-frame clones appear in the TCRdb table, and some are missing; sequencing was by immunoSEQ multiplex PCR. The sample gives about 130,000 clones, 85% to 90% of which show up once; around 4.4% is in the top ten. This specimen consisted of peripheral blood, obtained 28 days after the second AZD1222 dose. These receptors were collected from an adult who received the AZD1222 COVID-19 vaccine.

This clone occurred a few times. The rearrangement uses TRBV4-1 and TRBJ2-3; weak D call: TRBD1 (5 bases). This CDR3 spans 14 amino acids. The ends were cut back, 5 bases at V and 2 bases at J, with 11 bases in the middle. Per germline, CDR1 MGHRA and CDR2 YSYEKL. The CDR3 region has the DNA TGCGCCAGCAGCTTGGACACAAACACAGATACGCAGTATTTT. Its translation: CASSLDTNTDTQYF.

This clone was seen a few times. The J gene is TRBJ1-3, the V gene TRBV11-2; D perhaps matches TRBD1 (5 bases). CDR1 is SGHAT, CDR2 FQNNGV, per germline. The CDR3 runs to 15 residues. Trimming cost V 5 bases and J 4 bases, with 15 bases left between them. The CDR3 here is CASSTIIRGGNTIYF. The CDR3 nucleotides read TGTGCCAGCAGCACAATTATCCGGGGGGGAAACACCATATATTTT.

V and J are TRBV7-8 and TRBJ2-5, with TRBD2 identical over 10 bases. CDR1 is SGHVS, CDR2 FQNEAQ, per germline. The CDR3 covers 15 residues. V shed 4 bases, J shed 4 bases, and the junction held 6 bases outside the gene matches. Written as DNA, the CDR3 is TGTGCCAGCAGCTCAGAGCGGGGGGGTATAGAGACCCAGTACTTC. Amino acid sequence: CASSSERGGIETQYF.

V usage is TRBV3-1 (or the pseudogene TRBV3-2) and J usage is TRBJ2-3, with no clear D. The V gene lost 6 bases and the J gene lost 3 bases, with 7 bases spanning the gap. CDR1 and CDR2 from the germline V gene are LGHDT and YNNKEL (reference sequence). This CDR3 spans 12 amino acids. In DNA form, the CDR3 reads TGTGCCAGCAGGTCAGAGACAGATACGCAGTATTTT. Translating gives CASRSETDTQYF.

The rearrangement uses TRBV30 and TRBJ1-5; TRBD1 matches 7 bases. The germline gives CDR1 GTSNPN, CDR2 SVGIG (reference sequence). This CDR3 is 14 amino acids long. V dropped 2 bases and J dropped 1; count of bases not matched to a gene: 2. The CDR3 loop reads CAWSPTGSNQPQHF. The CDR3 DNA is TGTGCCTGGAGTCCGACAGGGAGCAATCAGCCCCAGCATTTT.

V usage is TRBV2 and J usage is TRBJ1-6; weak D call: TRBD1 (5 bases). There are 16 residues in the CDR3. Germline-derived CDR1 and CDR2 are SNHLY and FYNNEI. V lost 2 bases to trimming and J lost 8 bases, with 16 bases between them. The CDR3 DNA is TGTGCCAGCAGTGAAAGATTGGGGCAGGGCTATTCACCCCTCCACTTT. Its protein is CASSERLGQGYSPLHF. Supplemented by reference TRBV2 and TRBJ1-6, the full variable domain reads EPEVTQTPSHQVTQMGQEVILRCVPISNHLYFYWYRQILGQKVEFLVSFYNNEISEKSEIFDDQFSVERPDGSNFTLKIRSTKLEDSAMYFCASSERLGQGYSPLHFGNGTRLTVT.

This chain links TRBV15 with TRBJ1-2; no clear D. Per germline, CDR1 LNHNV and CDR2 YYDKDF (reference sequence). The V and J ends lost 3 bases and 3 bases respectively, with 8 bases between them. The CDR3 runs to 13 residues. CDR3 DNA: TGTGCCACCAGCAGGGGCAGCTACTATGGCTACACCTTC. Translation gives CATSRGSYYGYTF.

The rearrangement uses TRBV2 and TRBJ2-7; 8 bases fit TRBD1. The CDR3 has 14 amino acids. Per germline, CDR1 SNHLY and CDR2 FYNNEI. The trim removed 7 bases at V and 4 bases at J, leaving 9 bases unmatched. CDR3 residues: CASTGTGKYYEQYF. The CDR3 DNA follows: TGTGCCAGCACCGGGACAGGAAAATATTACGAGCAGTACTTC. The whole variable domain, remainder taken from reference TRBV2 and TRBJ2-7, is EPEVTQTPSHQVTQMGQEVILRCVPISNHLYFYWYRQILGQKVEFLVSFYNNEISEKSEIFDDQFSVERPDGSNFTLKIRSTKLEDSAMYFCASTGTGKYYEQYFGPGTRLTVT.

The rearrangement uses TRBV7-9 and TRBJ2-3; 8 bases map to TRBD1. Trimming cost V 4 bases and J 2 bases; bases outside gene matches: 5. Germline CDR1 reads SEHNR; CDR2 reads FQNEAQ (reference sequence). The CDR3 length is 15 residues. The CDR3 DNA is TGTGCCAGCAGCTCACAGGGGGTAAACACAGATACGCAGTATTTT. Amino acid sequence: CASSSQGVNTDTQYF.

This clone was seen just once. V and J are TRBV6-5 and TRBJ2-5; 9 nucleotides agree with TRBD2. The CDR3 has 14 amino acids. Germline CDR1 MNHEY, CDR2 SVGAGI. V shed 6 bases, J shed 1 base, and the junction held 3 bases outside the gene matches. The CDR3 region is CASRVAGAQETQYF. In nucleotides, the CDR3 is TGTGCCAGCAGGGTAGCGGGGGCCCAAGAGACCCAGTACTTC.

CDR3 amino acids: CAWDRGTNYEQYF. CDR3 nucleotides: TGTGCCTGGGACCGAGGAACCAACTACGAGCAGTACTTC. The V call is TRBV30, the J call TRBJ2-7; D gene ambiguous. Germline CDR1 reads GTSNPN; CDR2 reads SVGIG (reference sequence). The CDR3 extends over 13 amino acids. V was clipped by 5 bases and J by 3 bases, with 14 bases between them.

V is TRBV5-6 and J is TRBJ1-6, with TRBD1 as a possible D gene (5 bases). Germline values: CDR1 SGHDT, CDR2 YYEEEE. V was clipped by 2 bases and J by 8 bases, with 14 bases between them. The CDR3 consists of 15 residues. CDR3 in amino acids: CASSFLEGVDSPLHF. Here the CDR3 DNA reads TGTGCCAGCAGCTTTCTGGAAGGGGTTGATTCACCCCTCCACTTT.

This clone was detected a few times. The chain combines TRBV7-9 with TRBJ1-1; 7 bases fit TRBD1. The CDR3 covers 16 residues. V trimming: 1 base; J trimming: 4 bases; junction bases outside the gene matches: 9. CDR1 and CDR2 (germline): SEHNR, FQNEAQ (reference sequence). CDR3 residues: CASSLVGGGTVTEAFF. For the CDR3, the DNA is TGTGCCAGCAGCTTAGTCGGGGGAGGGACAGTCACTGAAGCTTTCTTT.

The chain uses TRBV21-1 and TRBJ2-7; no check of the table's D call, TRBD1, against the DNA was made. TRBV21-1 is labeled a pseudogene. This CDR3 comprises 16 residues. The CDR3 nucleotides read TGTGCCAGCAAAGGGTTAAGGGGGCAGGGTCCTTACGAGCAGTACTTC. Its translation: CASKGLRGQGPYEQYF.

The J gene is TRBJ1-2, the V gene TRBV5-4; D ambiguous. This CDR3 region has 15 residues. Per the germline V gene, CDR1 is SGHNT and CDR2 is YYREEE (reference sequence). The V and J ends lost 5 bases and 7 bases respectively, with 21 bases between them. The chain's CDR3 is CASRKEGIRLSGYTF. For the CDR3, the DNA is TGTGCCAGCAGAAAAGAGGGTATCCGCCTCTCTGGCTACACCTTC.